This note documents a single TCR beta chain sequence. Antigen unknown. Per the germline V gene, CDR1 is SGHVS and CDR2 is FQNEAQ. This CDR3 spans 17 amino acids. V dropped 3 bases and J dropped 0; count of bases not matched to a gene: 6. Alongside a J-beta primer mix, a sample-barcoded 5' primer served in a second PCR lasting roughly 7 to 11 cycles. TCRdb re-analysed the 5' RACE reads in MiXCR, keeping a single row per CDR3 protein. This table has 1.5 million to 2 million distinct CDR3 sequences, 30% to 40% appearing once. The data are from a study of blood T cells in healthy people across ages. Overall study findings and caveats: The percentage of naive T cells correlated strongly with TCR beta diversity. While age rose, TCR beta diversity per million T cells dropped in a roughly linear way.

This chain links TRBV7-8 with TRBJ2-1, with TRBD2 matching 9 bases. Sequencing was done on a sample of blood. This sequence was found in a woman aged 25 to 39 in good health. The CDR3 sequence is CASSFNLAGASYNEQFF. The DNA for the CDR3 is TGTGCCAGCAGCTTCAACTTAGCGGGGGCCTCCTACAATGAGCAGTTCTTC.